This entry is about one TCR beta chain. These data come from a study of cytomegalovirus exposure and HLA in healthy donors. The CDR3 runs 14 residues. The germline CDR1 and CDR2 sequences are WNHNN and SYGVQD (reference sequence). The V gene lost 3 bases and the J gene lost 2 bases, with 10 bases spanning the gap. 60 Vbeta and 13 Jbeta primers were used in PCR. Assay: immunoSEQ multiplex PCR; the TCRdb copy retains only in-frame clones and omits some. The sample consists of around 200,000 clones, under 85% of them appearing once. The sequence derives from a man aged 50-60 years in good health and CMV-seronegative. The chain joins TRBV10-1 to TRBJ2-5; TRBD2 might be the D (6 bases). The source material was PBMCs. The CDR3 sequence is CASSDGGAQETQYF. For the CDR3, the DNA is TGCGCCAGCAGTGATGGAGGGGCGCAAGAGACCCAGTACTTC.